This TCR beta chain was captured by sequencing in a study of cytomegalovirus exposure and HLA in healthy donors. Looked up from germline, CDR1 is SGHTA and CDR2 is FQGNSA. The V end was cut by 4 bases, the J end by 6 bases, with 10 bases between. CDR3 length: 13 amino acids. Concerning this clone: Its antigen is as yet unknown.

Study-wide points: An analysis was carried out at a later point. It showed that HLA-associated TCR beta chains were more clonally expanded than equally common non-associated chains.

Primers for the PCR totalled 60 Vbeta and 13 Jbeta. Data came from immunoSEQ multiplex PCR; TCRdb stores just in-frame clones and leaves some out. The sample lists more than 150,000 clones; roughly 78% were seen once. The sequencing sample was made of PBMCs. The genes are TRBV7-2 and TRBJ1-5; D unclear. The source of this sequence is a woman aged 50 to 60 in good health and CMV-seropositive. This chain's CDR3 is CASSSVPGQPQHF. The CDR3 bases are TGTGCCAGCAGCTCAGTCCCGGGTCAGCCCCAGCATTTT.